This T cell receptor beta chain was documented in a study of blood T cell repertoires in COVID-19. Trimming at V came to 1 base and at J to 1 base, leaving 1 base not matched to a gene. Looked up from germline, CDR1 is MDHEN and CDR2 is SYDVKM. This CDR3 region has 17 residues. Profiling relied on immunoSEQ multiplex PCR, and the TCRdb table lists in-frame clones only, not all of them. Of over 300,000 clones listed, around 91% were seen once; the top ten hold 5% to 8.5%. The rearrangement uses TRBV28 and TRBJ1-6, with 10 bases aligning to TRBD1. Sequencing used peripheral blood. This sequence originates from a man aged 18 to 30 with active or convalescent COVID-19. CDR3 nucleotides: TGTGCCAGCAGTTTATCGGGACAGGGGTCCTATAATTCACCCCTCCACTTT. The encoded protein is CASSLSGQGSYNSPLHF. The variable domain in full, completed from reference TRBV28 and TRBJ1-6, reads DVKVTQSSRYLVKRTGEKVFLECVQDMDHENMFWYRQDPGLGLRLIYFSYDVKMKEKGDIPEGYSVSREKKERFSLILESASTNQTSMYLCASSLSGQGSYNSPLHFGNGTRLTVT.